This TCR beta chain was captured by sequencing in a study of response to subunit inactivated influenza vaccine. Broader study findings: Each seasonal influenza vaccination, the authors suggested, recruits few new T cells.

TCRdb reprocessed the RT-PCR reads via MiXCR and lists one record per CDR3 protein. The sample shows under 950,000 distinct CDR3 sequences, 21% of them seen only once. This clonotype came up many times. Its target is not known. The trim removed 5 bases at V and 6 bases at J, leaving 8 bases unmatched. The germline gives CDR1 SGHTA, CDR2 FQGNSA. The CDR3 is 14 amino acids. The TCR was taken from a man aged 50 to 60 who received an inactivated influenza vaccine. The rearrangement joins TRBV7-2 to TRBJ2-3; 7 positions match TRBD2. Sequencing was performed on PBMCs from blood, taken 5 days after vaccination. Written as DNA, the CDR3 is TGTGCCAGCAGCGAACTAGCGATCCTTGATACGCAGTATTTT. Its protein product is CASSELAILDTQYF.